This entry concerns a single T cell receptor (beta chain). The data derive from a study of CD8 T cells in Susac syndrome. Random hexamers served to reverse transcribe roughly 0.5 to 1 ug RNA. The TCR beta CDR3 was amplified by immunoSEQ multiplex PCR across 54 Vbeta, 13 Jbeta. TCRdb re-called the immunoSEQ multiplex PCR reads through MiXCR, storing one row per CDR3 protein. The sample lists just over 150,000 distinct CDR3 sequences, approximately 94% occurring once. The V gene lost 8 bases and the J gene lost 1 base, with 12 bases spanning the gap. Germline V gene data show CDR1 as MNHEY and CDR2 as SMNVEV (reference sequence). CDR3 length: 13 residues. Sequencing of TCR beta was undertaken in CD8+ and CD4+ T cells derived from blood.

The sample consisted of CD8+ T cells from PBMCs. This receptor was obtained from a human donor with multiple sclerosis. The gene calls are TRBV27 and TRBJ2-7, with D possibly matching TRBD1 (6 bases). The CDR3 DNA reads TGTGCCAGCGGGCGTCAGGGGTCCTACGAGCAGTACTTC. Encoded protein: CASGRQGSYEQYF.